This T cell receptor (beta chain) comes out of a study of siplizumab effects on memory and regulatory T cells (dated by TCRdb to about 2019). Describing the broader study: The effect of the anti-CD2 antibody siplizumab on alloreactive T-cell subsets was examined in allogeneic mixed lymphocyte reactions constructed from human PBMCs. Study-wide findings and limitations: Unstimulated naive T cells appeared more diverse than memory T cells, and naive cells seemed to contribute substantially to the alloresponse. Sequences below about 10^-5 frequency were poorly captured, so only a minor fraction of alloreactive clones could be mapped to unstimulated subsets. Siplizumab significantly reduced the cumulative frequency of alloreactive sequences traceable to unstimulated CD4+ memory T cells. For roughly 80-97% of proliferating CD4+ or CD8+ clones, no naive or memory phenotype could be assigned. Whether proliferating Tregs from siplizumab cultures were suppressive was not functionally confirmed. In reactions with siplizumab, an average of about 75% of mappable alloreactive CD4+ clones were Treg-derived, compared with about 27% in control reactions.

From the cysteine through the phenylalanine, the CDR3 covers 16 amino acids. The kept DNA is CDR3 alone, 48 bases in frame from the first base. From a lookup of the germline V gene (reference sequence), CDR1 and CDR2 are SEHNR and FQNEAQ. Cut back by 6 bases and 4 bases, the V and J ends lie 20 bases apart. Comment on this clone: Its antigen is currently not known. There are no base qualities to consult, and no much larger clone falls within one base.

Receptor libraries were prepared by the immunoSEQ multiplex PCR assay. Each sample had 9 x 10^4 or so TCR templates assayed by the deep sequencing platform. Genomic DNA extracted from sorted T cells was the material used for TCRbeta CDR3 sequencing. Per the authors' processing: The R programming language was used for the clonal analysis of the TCRbeta CDR3 data. Comparing unstimulated samples against CFSE-low samples taken after the reaction was how alloreactive CD4+ and CD8+ clones were defined. Regulatory or non-regulatory origin of alloreactive CD4+ clones was assigned by matching sequences to the sorted unstimulated Treg and non-Treg repertoires. The table was pulled from immuneACCESS by TCRdb, which kept in-frame rearrangements only. Such tables lose some clones; where checked, under half of the loss comes from unresolved V genes, and the rest has no known cause. V and J calls and clone size are copied from that table; D and trimming were computed from the DNA. Within this sample are 85,000 or so clones, with approximately 95% of them counted one time only. The biggest ten clones account for approximately 18% of the sample.

Sorted unstimulated T cells, along with proliferating T cells recovered from mixed lymphocyte reactions, underwent TCRbeta CDR3 sequencing. Fresh whole blood from some eleven HLA-typed healthy donors was used to isolate PBMCs. The receptor was isolated from a human donor in good health. Here the chain combines TRBV7-9 and TRBJ2-3, with the D call perhaps TRBD1 or TRBD2, as 5 bases match in each case. What was sequenced was CD8+ T cells sorted from blood. The CDR3 region: CASSPTGGSASDTQYF. In nucleotide form, the sequence is TGTGCCAGCAGTCCTACAGGAGGAAGCGCCTCAGATACGCAGTATTTT.